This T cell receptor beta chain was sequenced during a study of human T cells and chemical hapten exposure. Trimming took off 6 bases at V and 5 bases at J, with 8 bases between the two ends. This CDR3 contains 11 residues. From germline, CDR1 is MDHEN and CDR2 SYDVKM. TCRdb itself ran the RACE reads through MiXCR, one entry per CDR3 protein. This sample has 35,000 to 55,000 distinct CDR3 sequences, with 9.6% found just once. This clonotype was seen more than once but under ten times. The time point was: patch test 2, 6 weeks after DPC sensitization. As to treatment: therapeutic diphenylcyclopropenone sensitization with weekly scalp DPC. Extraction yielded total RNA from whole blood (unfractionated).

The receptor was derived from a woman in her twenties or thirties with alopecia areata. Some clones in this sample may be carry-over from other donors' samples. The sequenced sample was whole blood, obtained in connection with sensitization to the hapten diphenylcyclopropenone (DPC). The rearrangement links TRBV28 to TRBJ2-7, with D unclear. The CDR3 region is CASSPHDEQYF. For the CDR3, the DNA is TGTGCCAGCAGCCCCCATGACGAGCAGTACTTC.